The present entry profiles one TCR beta chain with its context. The antigen remains undetermined. This specimen comes from a study of T cells after yellow fever vaccination. The ends lost 5 bases at V and 2 bases at J; junction bases unmatched: 13. The CDR3 runs 17 residues. From germline, CDR1 is SGHTA and CDR2 FQGNSA. General study points: Sorted repertoires could include abundant contaminating clonotypes from bulk cells. Post-booster samples contained most primary-vaccination clones (around 95% CD4, around 88% CD8).

Template switching by 5'RACE produced TCR cDNA, adding a universal primer site and UMIs. TCRdb recomputed calls from the 5' RACE reads with MiXCR, one row per CDR3 protein. The data show hundreds of thousands of distinct CDR3 sequences, roughly 4% seen once. The genes are TRBV7-2 and TRBJ2-3, with 7 positions matching TRBD2. Sequenced here: PBMCs, sampled on the day of the yellow fever booster vaccination. The source is a man aged 18 to 29 who received the YFV17D yellow fever vaccine. The CDR3, as DNA: TGTGCCAGCAGCCCGAACCGGGGGGAGGGAGACACAGATACGCAGTATTTT. Its protein is CASSPNRGEGDTDTQYF.